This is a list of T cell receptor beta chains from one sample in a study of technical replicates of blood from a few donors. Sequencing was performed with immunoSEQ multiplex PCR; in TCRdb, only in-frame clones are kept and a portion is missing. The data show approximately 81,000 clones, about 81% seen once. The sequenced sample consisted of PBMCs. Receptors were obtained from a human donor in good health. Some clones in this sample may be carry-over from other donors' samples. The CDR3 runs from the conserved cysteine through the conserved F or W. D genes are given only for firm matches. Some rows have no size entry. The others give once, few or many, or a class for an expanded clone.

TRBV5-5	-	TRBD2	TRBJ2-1	CASRPTSGGYNEQFF	TGTGCCAGCAGACCCACTAGCGGGGGCTACAATGAGCAGTTCTTC
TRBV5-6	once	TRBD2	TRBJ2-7	CASSTLWGGYEQYF	TGTGCCAGCAGCACCCTGTGGGGGGGCTACGAGCAGTACTTC
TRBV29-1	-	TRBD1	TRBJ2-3	CSVGQGTDTQYF	TGCAGCGTTGGACAGGGAACAGATACGCAGTATTTT
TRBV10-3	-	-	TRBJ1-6	CAISAGRGSPLHF	TGTGCCATCAGTGCAGGGCGGGGTTCACCCCTCCACTTT
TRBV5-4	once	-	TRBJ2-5	CASSLVGRGRVETQYF	TGTGCCAGCAGCTTGGTCGGAAGGGGGAGAGTGGAGACCCAGTACTTC
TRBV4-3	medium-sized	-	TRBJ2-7	CASSQDITGNYEQYF	TGCGCCAGCAGCCAAGATATTACGGGAAACTACGAGCAGTACTTC
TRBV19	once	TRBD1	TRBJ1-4	CASSPWTGVNEKLFF	TGTGCCAGTAGTCCCTGGACAGGGGTCAATGAAAAACTGTTTTTT
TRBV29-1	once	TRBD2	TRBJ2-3	CSVLGLAGTTDTQYF	TGCAGCGTCCTGGGACTAGCGGGGACCACAGATACGCAGTATTTT
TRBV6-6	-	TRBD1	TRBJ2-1	CASSPTGRDEQFF	TGTGCCAGCAGCCCGACAGGGCGGGATGAGCAGTTCTTC
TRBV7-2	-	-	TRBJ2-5	CASSFSPGGVRETQYF	TGTGCCAGCAGCTTTTCGCCGGGCGGGGTTCGAGAGACCCAGTACTTC
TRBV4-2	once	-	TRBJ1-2	CASSPDLSGYLRGGYTF	TGTGCCAGCAGCCCAGATCTATCCGGGTACCTAAGGGGTGGCTACACCTTC
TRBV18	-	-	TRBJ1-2	CASSPPSVEGYTF	TGTGCCAGCTCACCACCTTCGGTCGAGGGCTACACCTTC
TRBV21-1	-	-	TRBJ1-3	CASSKEISRDLTGNTIYF	TGTGCCAGCAGCAAAGAGATATCCAGGGATTTAACTGGAAACACCATATATTTT
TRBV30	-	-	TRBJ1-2	CAWNKGLNYGYTF	TGTGCCTGGAACAAGGGGCTAAACTATGGCTACACCTTC
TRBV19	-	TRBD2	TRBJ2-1	CASSIGSSGIYNEQFF	TGTGCCAGTAGTATTGGGTCTAGCGGAATTTACAATGAGCAGTTCTTC
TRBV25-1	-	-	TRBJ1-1	CASRGGRGALFMNTEAFF	TGTGCCAGCAGGGGGGGGAGGGGGGCCCTGTTCATGAACACTGAAGCTTTCTTT
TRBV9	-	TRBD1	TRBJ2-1	CASSPSTTGGNEQFF	TGTGCCAGCAGCCCCAGCACCACAGGGGGCAATGAGCAGTTCTTC
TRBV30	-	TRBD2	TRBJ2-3	CAWTRTSQITDTQYF	TGTGCCTGGACGAGGACTAGCCAAATCACAGATACGCAGTATTTT
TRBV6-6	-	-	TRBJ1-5	CASSHRSSNQPQHF	TGTGCCAGCAGTCACAGGTCTAGCAATCAGCCCCAGCATTTT
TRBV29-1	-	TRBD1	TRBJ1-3	CSVEDREGNTIYF	TGCAGCGTAGAAGACAGGGAAGGAAACACCATATATTTT
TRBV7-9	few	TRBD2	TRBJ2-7	CASSRTQAGDSYEQYF	TGTGCCAGCAGCCGAACGCAAGCGGGGGACTCCTACGAGCAGTACTTC
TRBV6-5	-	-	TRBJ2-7	CASSYSAGSYEQYF	TGTGCCAGCAGTTACTCAGCAGGATCCTACGAGCAGTACTTC
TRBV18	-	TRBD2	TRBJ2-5	CASSPGLWMAGGQVPQYF	TGTGCCAGCTCACCCGGGCTGTGGATGGCGGGGGGCCAGGTGCCCCAGTACTTC
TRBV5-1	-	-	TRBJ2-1	CASSLQGNEQFF	TGCGCCAGCAGCCTACAGGGCAATGAGCAGTTCTTC
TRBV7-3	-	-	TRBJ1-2	CASSPGGSGNYGYTF	TGTGCCAGCAGCCCCGGGGGGTCGGGGAACTATGGCTACACCTTC
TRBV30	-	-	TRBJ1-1	CAWGGTVNLRDPEAFF	TGTGCCTGGGGCGGGACGGTCAACCTTAGAGATCCTGAAGCTTTCTTT